The clone carrying this TCR beta chain was seen ten or more times. This sample was taken from a study of response to subunit inactivated influenza vaccine. TCRdb processed the RT-PCR reads anew with MiXCR; each CDR3 protein has one entry. Here the sample spans about 170,000 distinct CDR3 sequences, about 12% being singletons. This sample also belongs to another study, concerning T cells expressing NK-cell markers. That paper adds: Generation of TCR beta cDNA was performed by 5'RACE template switching incorporating UMIs.

The sample here was CD8+ T cells sorted from PBMCs, taken 11 to 12 days after vaccination. The clonotype was recovered from a man in his fifties who received an inactivated influenza vaccine.

The CDR3 nucleotides read TGTGCCAGCAGCTTATCCGGGACAGGGTACTACGAGCAGTACTTC. As protein: CASSLSGTGYYEQYF. The chain links TRBV7-9 to TRBJ2-7, with 9 bases fitting TRBD1. The CDR3 loop spans 15 amino acids. V dropped 2 bases and J dropped 3; count of bases not matched to a gene: 5. Germline V gene lookup returns CDR1 SEHNR and CDR2 FQNEAQ (reference sequence). The full variable domain, completed using reference TRBV7-9 and TRBJ2-7, is DTGVSQNPRHKITKRGQNVTFRCDPISEHNRLYWYRQTLGQGPEFLTYFQNEAQLEKSRLLSDRFSAERPKGSFSTLEIQRTEQGDSAMYLCASSLSGTGYYEQYFGPGTRLTVT.